Listed below are T cell receptor beta chains from one sample, sequenced in a study of spatial heterogeneity in lung cancer. TCRdb ran MiXCR on the 5' RACE reads and lists one entry per CDR3 protein. The sample consists of several thousand distinct CDR3 sequences, approximately 7% of them appearing once. The starting material was lung tumor tissue, obtained at surgery. The source of these receptors is a male donor with early-stage non-small cell lung cancer. Each CDR3 is given with its conserved first and last residue. D genes are given only for firm matches. Expanded clones get a size class; other rows say once, few or many, or leave the size out.

>TRBV19|many|.|TRBJ2-1
CASGFIGSYNEQFF
TGTGCCAGTGGGTTTATAGGATCCTACAATGAGCAGTTCTTC
>TRBV29-1|many|TRBD2|TRBJ2-1
CSVDARGDDEQFF
TGCAGCGTTGACGCCCGGGGGGACGATGAGCAGTTCTTC
>TRBV2|many|.|TRBJ2-2
CASSGVGSNTGELFF
TGTGCCAGCAGTGGCGTGGGGTCGAACACCGGGGAGCTGTTTTTT
>TRBV19|many|.|TRBJ2-2
CASSLGTGELFF
TGTGCCAGTAGTCTCGGGACCGGGGAGCTGTTTTTT
>TRBV20-1|many|.|TRBJ2-2
CSARKTGRGGELFF
TGCAGTGCTAGAAAAACAGGGCGGGGCGGGGAGCTGTTTTTT
>TRBV6-5|.|.|TRBJ2-7
CASSYSNAGYEQYF
TGTGCCAGCAGTTACTCGAATGCGGGCTACGAGCAGTACTTC
>TRBV2|medium-sized|.|TRBJ2-1
CASSRDTISYNEQFF
TGTGCCAGCAGCCGGGACACCATCTCCTACAATGAGCAGTTCTTC
>TRBV7-2|many|.|TRBJ1-1
CASSYDRSVKTEAFF
TGTGCCAGCAGCTACGACAGGTCCGTCAAAACTGAAGCTTTCTTT
>TRBV5-4|many|.|TRBJ2-3
CASSSASDTQYF
TGTGCCAGCAGCTCCGCGTCAGATACGCAGTATTTT
>TRBV5-1|medium-sized|TRBD2|TRBJ2-1
CASSVLAGGSYNEQFF
TGCGCCAGCAGTGTCCTAGCGGGAGGCTCCTACAATGAGCAGTTCTTC
>TRBV5-1|medium-sized|.|TRBJ2-2
CASSLAETGNTGELFF
TGCGCCAGCAGCTTGGCCGAGACAGGGAACACCGGGGAGCTGTTTTTT
>TRBV27|many|.|TRBJ2-2
CASSLEGVAGELFF
TGTGCCAGCAGTTTAGAGGGGGTGGCCGGGGAGCTGTTTTTT
>TRBV18|medium-sized|.|TRBJ2-7
CASSPAVTYYEQYF
TGTGCCAGCTCACCGGCGGTTACTTACTACGAGCAGTACTTC
>TRBV11-2|.|.|TRBJ1-4
CASRRRLTTNEKLFF
TGTGCCAGCAGAAGACGGCTCACAACTAATGAAAAACTGTTTTTT
>TRBV5-5|many|.|TRBJ1-1
CASTRERLNTEAFF
TGTGCCAGCACTAGGGAGAGATTGAACACTGAAGCTTTCTTT
>TRBV2|medium-sized|.|TRBJ1-2
CASSSGQNNYGYTF
TGTGCCAGCAGCTCCGGGCAGAACAACTATGGCTACACCTTC
>TRBV5-1|many|TRBD1|TRBJ1-1
CASSTLGQGGTEAFF
TGCGCCAGCAGCACTCTCGGACAGGGTGGAACTGAAGCTTTCTTT
>TRBV19|many|TRBD1|TRBJ2-7
CASSTNPGQGSEQYF
TGTGCCAGTAGTACCAATCCGGGACAGGGCTCCGAGCAGTACTTC
>TRBV7-9|many|.|TRBJ1-1
CASSLVTEAFF
TGTGCCAGCAGCTTAGTAACTGAAGCTTTCTTT
>TRBV6-5|many|TRBD2|TRBJ2-2
CASSRGLAGSYNTGELFF
TGTGCCAGCAGCCGGGGACTAGCGGGGTCCTATAACACCGGGGAGCTGTTTTTT
>TRBV6-2/TRBV6-3|many|TRBD1|TRBJ2-2
CASSPTGFRGELFF
TGTGCCAGCAGTCCGACAGGGTTCCGCGGGGAGCTGTTTTTT
>TRBV7-2|many|.|TRBJ2-7
CASSLGGPGGAYEQYF
TGTGCCAGCAGCTTAGGGGGGCCGGGAGGCGCCTACGAGCAGTACTTC
>TRBV5-1|medium-sized|TRBD2|TRBJ2-5
CASSFYGGAETQYF
TGCGCCAGCAGCTTTTACGGGGGGGCGGAGACCCAGTACTTC
>TRBV11-2|many|.|TRBJ1-6
CASSLYEDSPLHF
TGTGCCAGCAGCTTATACGAGGATTCACCCCTCCACTTT
>TRBV2|many|TRBD2|TRBJ2-3
CASKTLAGGNTDTQYF
TGTGCCAGTAAGACGCTAGCGGGGGGAAACACAGATACGCAGTATTTT
>TRBV7-2|medium-sized|.|TRBJ1-2
CASSLAIGGVKYGYTF
TGTGCCAGCAGCTTAGCAATAGGGGGGGTCAAATATGGCTACACCTTC
>TRBV28|medium-sized|TRBD1|TRBJ1-6
CASTGQGNSPLHF
TGTGCCAGCACGGGACAGGGAAATTCACCCCTCCACTTT
>TRBV5-1|many|TRBD1|TRBJ2-1
CASSLGPGGASDNEQFF
TGCGCCAGCAGCTTGGGACCAGGGGGCGCTAGCGACAACGAGCAGTTCTTC
>TRBV11-2|few|.|TRBJ1-5
CASSLGKEPQHF
TGTGCCAGCAGCTTGGGGAAGGAGCCCCAGCATTTT
>TRBV4-2|once|.|TRBJ1-6
CASSHPGAGDYSPLHF
TGTGCCAGCAGCCATCCCGGGGCAGGGGACTATTCACCCCTCCACTTT
>TRBV30|many|TRBD2|TRBJ2-7
CAWGLAGVEQYF
TGTGCCTGGGGACTAGCGGGAGTGGAGCAGTACTTC
>TRBV11-1|medium-sized|.|TRBJ2-2
CASSLTENTGELFF
TGTGCCAGCAGCTTAACTGAAAACACCGGGGAGCTGTTTTTT
>TRBV20-1|many|TRBD1|TRBJ2-7
CSARERQGVSYEQYF
TGCAGTGCTAGAGAGCGACAGGGGGTCTCCTACGAGCAGTACTTC
>TRBV28|.|.|TRBJ2-3
CASTAGNTMYTQYF
TGTGCCAGCACCGCGGGGAACACAATGTATACGCAGTATTTT
>TRBV6-5|many|.|TRBJ2-1
CASSPGQPHNEQFF
TGTGCCAGCAGTCCCGGACAGCCCCACAATGAGCAGTTCTTC
>TRBV27|many|TRBD2|TRBJ2-1
CASSPLGAGVFYNEQFF
TGTGCCAGCAGTCCCCTCGGCGCGGGAGTATTCTACAATGAGCAGTTCTTC
>TRBV4-1|.|.|TRBJ2-6
CASSQGRGAAGANVLTF
TGCGCCAGCAGCCAAGGTCGGGGGGCGGCCGGGGCCAACGTCCTGACTTTC
>TRBV10-3|.|.|TRBJ2-7
CAISESNEQYF
TGTGCCATCAGTGAGTCCAACGAGCAGTACTTC
>TRBV5-1|medium-sized|.|TRBJ2-2
CASSSGTGTTNTGELFF
TGCGCCAGCAGCTCTGGAACCGGGACAACGAACACCGGGGAGCTGTTTTTT
>TRBV5-4|.|TRBD1|TRBJ1-3
CASSLGTGAGNTIYF
TGTGCCAGCAGCTTGGGGACAGGGGCTGGAAACACCATATATTTT
>TRBV7-9|medium-sized|TRBD2|TRBJ2-1
CASSSGGAYNEQFF
TGTGCCAGCTCCTCGGGGGGGGCCTACAATGAGCAGTTCTTC
>TRBV20-1|.|.|TRBJ1-1
CSALQGPEAFF
TGCAGTGCCCTCCAGGGCCCTGAAGCTTTCTTT
>TRBV5-1|many|.|TRBJ1-2
CASRIEGNYGYTF
TGCGCCAGCAGAATAGAAGGCAACTATGGCTACACCTTC
>TRBV5-6|medium-sized|.|TRBJ2-5
CASSLVSQETQYF
TGTGCCAGCAGCTTGGTCTCCCAAGAGACCCAGTACTTC
>TRBV7-8|many|.|TRBJ2-3
CASTSGASLSTDTQYF
TGTGCCAGCACCAGCGGCGCCAGCCTTTCCACAGATACGCAGTATTTT
>TRBV29-1|many|TRBD2|TRBJ2-7
CSGRTSGRAEQYF
TGCAGCGGTCGGACTAGCGGGAGAGCCGAGCAGTACTTC